The clone carrying this T cell receptor beta chain occurred many times. Its specificity is not known. The sequenced patients had an expansion of CD8+CD57+ cells seen by flow cytometry. The cohort consisted entirely of patients having severe acquired aplastic anemia. Blood was sampled before the patients had received any therapy. This sample is part of a study of CD8+CD57+ T cells in acquired aplastic anemia. Study-wide background: Sorted CD4+ plus CD8+ cells gave DNA averaging about 3 ug.

After removal of 5 bases from V and 4 bases from J, the junction contained 7 bases not matched to a gene. In germline, CDR1 is SGHDT, CDR2 YYEEEE. The CDR3 sequence is 15 residues long. Overall study findings and caveats: Significant differences in CD8+ Simpson's diversity were not observed between patients and controls.

Investigators profiled TCR beta VDJ and CDR3 from genomic DNA template. TCRdb re-derived calls from the reads in MiXCR, one entry per CDR3 protein. The data show some 150,000 distinct CDR3 sequences, about 45% seen once. This TCR came from a human donor with aplastic anemia. Sequenced input: sorted CD4+, CD8+, or CD8+CD57+ T cells (not recorded which) from PBMCs. This chain uses TRBV5-6 with TRBJ1-2, with 11 bases fitting TRBD1. CDR3 loop: CASRPDRGRGYGYTF. The CDR3 DNA follows: TGTGCCAGCAGACCGGACAGGGGGCGAGGCTATGGCTACACCTTC.